The following is a T cell receptor beta chain sequence with its context. What it binds is not known. The table came from immunoSEQ multiplex PCR; TCRdb's copy has only in-frame clones and leaves some out. Of 80,000 to 90,000 clones listed, almost 90% were seen once; the top ten hold around 0.11%. The sample originates from a study of graft-versus-host responses after intestinal transplantation. Study-wide findings and caveats: Recipient marrow held GvH clones, some first seen in ileum or blood.

Trimming took 0 bases from V and 0 from J; bases not matched to a gene: 0. This CDR3 comprises 15 residues. The germline V gene has CDR1 MNHEY and CDR2 SVGAGI. The sequence came from a human donor who received an intestinal transplant. The source was unstimulated CD4+ T cells sorted from spleen or lymph node cells, collected before intestinal transplant. The chain employs TRBV6-5 and TRBJ2-7, with TRBD2 matching over 9 bases. The CDR3 DNA reads TGTGCCAGCAGTTACTCAGCGGGGGGCTCCTACGAGCAGTACTTC. Protein: CASSYSAGGSYEQYF.